This paragraph reports one T cell receptor beta chain. Its antigen is currently not known. One base away there is no much larger clone; base qualities are not given. The library was built by means of UMI-ligation and nested PCR. The beta constant-region primer consisted of an equimolar mixture of two oligonucleotides that together covered TRBC1 and TRBC2. The ligated cDNA went through four rounds of PCR with nested alpha and beta constant-region primers together with the SP2 primer. A single-stranded oligonucleotide bearing the SP2 primer plus a 12-nucleotide UMI was ligated onto the 3' end of the cDNA by T4 RNA ligase 1. The ligation reaction was incubated at 16°C for about 20-25 hours. PCR2 was typically run as a SYBR Green qPCR and stopped at a predetermined threshold to prevent over-amplification. Every purification after the first one was done using Agencourt AMPure XP magnetic beads. Libraries were quantified by Qubit and checked on a TapeStation, where a main peak was expected near 650 bp. The pooled libraries were sequenced on an Illumina MiSeq using v2 2x251 paired-end kits, which usually yielded roughly 0.85-2.3 million reads per sample. Each sample's library went into the pool at approximately 4.2 nM, and about 5-7.5% PhiX was added to help with cluster recognition. The authors processed their data as follows. Using tag matching that tolerated one base-pair mismatch, Decombinator assigned V and J genes to FASTQ reads that had been processed by Demultiplexor. By using UMIs, Collapsinator corrected both sequencing errors and the frequency errors caused by PCR heterogeneity. TCRs were translated and CDR3s were extracted from the conserved cysteine to the FGXG phenylalanine by CDR3Translator, with non-productive sequences being flagged. Gini, Shannon entropy and inverse Simpson indices were calculated on repertoires that had been subsampled to equal numbers of UMI-defined TCRs. Within the linear range, a power law was fitted by maximum likelihood to the distributions of clonotype abundance. On one naive CD8 sample, the pipeline and MIGEC gave similar UMI counts, unique TCR numbers and clonal distributions. A set of 7,322 CMV-associated CDR3 sequences, compiled from VDJdb and a published dataset, was used to search the repertoires. TCRdb handled the public reads itself, with Q25 trimming in fastp and clone calling in MiXCR, and kept productive beta chains. A single entry per CDR3 protein holds the most common genes and DNA from its merged rows. TCRdb, not the authors, supplied the V and J calls. The sample contains over a thousand distinct CDR3 sequences, nearly 7.5% of them found a single time. The biggest ten clones account for 86% of the sample.

Trimming at the junction amounts to 1 base on V and 5 bases on J, and the germline ends lie 8 bases apart. CDR1 and CDR2 were assigned from the germline V gene as SNHLY and FYNNEI. Spanning cysteine to phenylalanine, the CDR3 consists of 13 amino acids. Of the read, only the CDR3 DNA is kept; its 39 bases are in frame from base 1. This specimen comes from a study of naive and memory T cell subsets (TCRdb year 2017). Regarding the research as a whole: Sorted naive and memory T cell subsets from peripheral blood were analyzed in the study using a UMI-based, open-source pipeline for TCR alpha and beta sequencing. The functional CMV T cell responses agreed completely with IgG serology results. RNA was DNase-treated and reverse transcribed with TCR constant-region primers, mostly using SuperScript III.

From the second PCR step on, the TCR alpha and beta chain libraries were amplified in separate reactions. The CMV status of each donor was determined by measuring IFNgamma production from CD4+ T cells after fresh PBMCs had been stimulated overnight with CMV viral lysate. Using Miltenyi beads, CD4 T cells were first positively selected, and CD8 T cells were then positively selected from the CD4-negative fraction. After staining for CD3, CD4, CD8, CD45RA, CD27 and a live/dead dye, cells were sorted on a BD Aria II into four subsets based on CD45RA and CD27. For sorting, CD45RA-CD27- cells were defined as effector memory cells, while CD45RA+CD27- cells were defined as EMRA cells. A few healthy volunteers provided blood, and the blood of each volunteer was split into CD4 and CD8 T cells and then into four differentiation subsets. Roughly 130 ml of peripheral blood was collected from each donor, and PBMC were isolated by Ficoll-Paque PLUS density-gradient centrifugation. Sorted cells were lysed in RLT buffer, and RNA was extracted with a Qiagen RNeasy kit and stored at -80°C.

Study-level results and caveats: TCR abundance followed a power law with an exponent that was different for naive and memory subsets but consistent across the three individuals. After error correction, only a single occurrence was seen for over 95% of naive TCR sequences, so much steeper abundance distributions were produced than in memory subsets. In both CD4 and CD8 cells, a rise in Gini index and a fall in Shannon and inverse Simpson diversity were observed from naive through CM, EM and EMRA. Clonotypes were defined as single alpha or beta chain sequences, not paired alpha/beta receptors. The repertoire findings for the naive and memory subsets could not be validated against a ground truth because none was available. RNA-based TCR counts may be affected by expression changes linked to T cell activation and differentiation.

The sequenced sample consisted of CD8+ TEMRA cells from blood. The meaning of the sample's cell subset or site label: effector memory re-expressing CD45RA, CD45RA+ CD27-. Recombination joined TRBV2 with TRBJ1-2; the D gene is not confidently resolved. The clonotype comes from a human donor in good health. The nucleotide sequence reads TGTGCCAGCAGTGAAGGAGAGAGATATGGCTACACCTTC. Translated, this gives CASSEGERYGYTF.